This T cell receptor beta chain was identified during a study of blood T cell repertoires in COVID-19. As for the study in general: The cDNA or gDNA used as material had been derived from T cells, B-cell-depleted T cells, or PBMCs.

Deletions cut 1 base from V and 7 bases from J, with 14 bases between. The CDR3 contains 14 residues. From germline, CDR1 is SGHAT and CDR2 FQNNGV. In its sample, this clone was seen once. Sequencing used immunoSEQ multiplex PCR; TCRdb keeps in-frame clones, though not all of them. This sample yields 200,000 to 250,000 clones, of which more than 80% are seen a single time; roughly 3.4% belongs to the top ten. Sequencing used PBMCs or T cells enriched from blood (not recorded which). The TCR was taken from a woman in her thirties or forties with acute COVID-19. The chain is built from TRBV11-2 and TRBJ2-7; possible D gene TRBD2, 6 bases. This CDR3 is CASSLVRSRGEQYF. In DNA form, the CDR3 reads TGTGCCAGCAGCTTAGTTCGGTCTCGGGGGGAGCAGTACTTC.